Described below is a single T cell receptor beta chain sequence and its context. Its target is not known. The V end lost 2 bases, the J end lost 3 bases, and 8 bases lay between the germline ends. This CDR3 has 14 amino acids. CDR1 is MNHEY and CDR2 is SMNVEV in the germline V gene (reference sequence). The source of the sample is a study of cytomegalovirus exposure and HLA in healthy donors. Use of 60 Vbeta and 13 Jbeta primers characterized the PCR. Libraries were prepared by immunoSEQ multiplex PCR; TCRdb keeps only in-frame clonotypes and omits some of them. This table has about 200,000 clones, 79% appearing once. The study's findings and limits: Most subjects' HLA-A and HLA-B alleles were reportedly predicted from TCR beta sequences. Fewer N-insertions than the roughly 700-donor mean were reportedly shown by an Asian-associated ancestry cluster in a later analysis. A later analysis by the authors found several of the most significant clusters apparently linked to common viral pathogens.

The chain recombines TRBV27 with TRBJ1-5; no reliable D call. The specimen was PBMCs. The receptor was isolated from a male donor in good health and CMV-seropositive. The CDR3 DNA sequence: TGTGCCAGCAGTTTAGGCAGTTTCAATCAGCCCCAGCATTTT. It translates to CASSLGSFNQPQHF.